Presented here are 15 T cell receptor beta chains from one specimen sequenced in a study of T cell repertoires in cytomegalovirus infection. From the reads, TCRdb called clonotypes with MiXCR, one entry per CDR3 protein. Of 450,000 to 600,000 distinct CDR3 sequences detected, around 10% appear once; the ten largest clones hold roughly a tenth. The specimen was PBMCs. These receptor sequences come from a human donor in good health (CMV status not recorded). Some clones in this sample may be carry-over from other donors' samples.

In its sample, this clonotype was seen a few times. For the CDR3, the DNA is TGTGCCAGCAGGGGTGCAGAGAGTAGCGGGAGGGCCGGGGGCAATGAGCAGTTCTTC. Translating gives CASRGAESSGRAGGNEQFF. V usage is TRBV5-4 and J usage is TRBJ2-1, with 11 bases lining up with TRBD2. CDR3 size: 19 residues. CDR1 SGHNT and CDR2 YYREEE come from the germline V gene (reference sequence). V lost 5 bases to trimming and J lost 6 bases; unmatched junction nucleotides: 19.

At least ten counts were recorded for this clonotype. The J gene is TRBJ2-1, the V gene TRBV29-1; 8 bases map to TRBD2. With 8 bases clipped from V and 7 bases from J, the junction kept 16 bases outside the gene matches. The CDR3 extends over 15 amino acids. Germline V gene data show CDR1 as SQVTM and CDR2 as ANQGSEA. The CDR3 reads CSSGGDAVVFNEQFF. The CDR3, as DNA: TGCAGCTCGGGGGGGGATGCGGTAGTTTTTAATGAGCAGTTCTTC.

Turning to this clonotype: A much larger clone is a single base away; this may be a read error. Without the conserved terminal phenylalanine or tryptophan, this CDR3 likely stems from a read error. The CDR3 nucleotides read TGTGCCAGCAGCTTAGTGACAGGGCCGAGGGATACGCAGTATATT. Translated, it gives CASSLVTGPRDTQYI. This rearrangement joins TRBV7-9 to TRBJ2-3, with TRBD1 matching over 7 bases. Looked up from germline, CDR1 is SEHNR and CDR2 is FQNEAQ (reference sequence). J lost 6 bases, V lost 1 base, and 7 bases had no gene match. The CDR3 spans 15 residues.

This clonotype was recorded many times. This chain uses TRBV5-1 with TRBJ2-5; TRBD1 might be the D (5 bases). In germline, CDR1 is SGHRS, CDR2 YFSETQ. V was shortened by 4 bases and J by 5 bases, with 21 bases between the two germline ends. The CDR3 consists of 16 residues. CDR3 nucleotide sequence: TGCGCCAGCAGCCCGCTCGCGACAGCCAACACTGAGACCCAGTACTTC. It translates to CASSPLATANTETQYF.

In regard to this clonotype: A read error is possible here, since a much larger clone lies one base away. This sequence joins TRBV15 and TRBJ1-5; 8 bases align to TRBD1. Germline V CDR1 and CDR2: LNHNV, YYDKDF (reference sequence). This CDR3 comprises 16 residues. The CDR3 nucleotides read TGTGTCACCAGCAGGGACAGGTTTTCAAGCAATCAGCCCCAGCATTTT. Amino acids: CVTSRDRFSSNQPQHF.

The chain employs TRBV27 and TRBJ2-1; D is unresolved. With 7 bases removed from V and 2 bases from J, the gap between germline ends came to 9 bases. The CDR3 is 13 residues long. Germline CDR1 MNHEY, CDR2 SMNVEV (reference sequence). The CDR3: CASTTFPYNEQFF. CDR3 DNA sequence: TGTGCCAGCACCACTTTTCCCTACAATGAGCAGTTCTTC.

This clonotype was seen repeatedly, ten times or more. V usage is TRBV7-2 and J usage is TRBJ2-7; 8 bases match TRBD1. V shed 3 bases and J 3 bases; nucleotides not matched to a gene: 4. The germline V gene encodes CDR1 SGHTA and CDR2 FQGNSA. This CDR3 is built from 14 residues. The CDR3 reads CASSFRQGHYEQYF. CDR3 DNA: TGTGCCAGCAGCTTTCGACAGGGGCACTACGAGCAGTACTTC.

There are many counts of this clonotype. This chain connects TRBV7-9 to TRBJ2-5; D is perhaps TRBD1 or TRBD2 (8 bases each). Trimming left V 11 bases short and J 2 bases short, with 18 bases between. The CDR3 runs 14 residues. Germline V gene lookup returns CDR1 SEHNR and CDR2 FQNEAQ (reference sequence). CDR3 protein: CAAGGQATQETQYF. CDR3 in DNA: TGTGCCGCGGGGGGACAGGCGACGCAAGAGACCCAGTACTTC.

In this sample, this clonotype turned up many times. V is TRBV7-8 and J is TRBJ2-2; possibly TRBD2 for D (6 bases). The CDR3 contains 15 residues. Trimming took 5 bases from V and 4 from J, leaving 14 bases between them. The V gene's germline CDR1 is SGHVS and CDR2 FQNEAQ. The CDR3 spells CASSQAGFFTGELFF. The CDR3 nucleotides are TGTGCCAGCAGCCAGGCGGGGTTTTTCACCGGGGAGCTGTTTTTT. Complete variable domain (other parts from reference TRBV7-8 and TRBJ2-2): GAGVSQSPRYKVAKRGQDVALRCDPISGHVSLFWYQQALGQGPEFLTYFQNEAQLDKSGLPSDRFFAERPEGSVSTLKIQRTQQEDSAVYLCASSQAGFFTGELFFGEGSRLTVL.

This clonotype was counted ten times or more. The CDR3 here is CSARGASTDTQYF. The CDR3 nucleotides are TGCAGTGCTAGAGGGGCAAGCACAGATACGCAGTATTTT. This sequence joins TRBV20-1 and TRBJ2-3; no definite D call. The germline CDR1 and CDR2 sequences are DFQATT and SNEGSKA (reference sequence). Trimming removed 1 base from V and 0 bases from J, with 5 bases in between. The CDR3 totals 13 residues.

This clonotype occurred many times. V usage is TRBV28 and J usage is TRBJ1-5, with D unclear. This CDR3 is built from 17 residues. Germline assignment: CDR1 MDHEN and CDR2 SYDVKM. The V end lost 4 bases, the J end lost 3 bases, and 19 bases lay between the germline ends. The CDR3 protein is CASSSYGKHSDNQPQHF. As DNA, the CDR3 is TGTGCCAGCAGTTCCTATGGTAAGCACAGCGACAATCAGCCCCAGCATTTT.

This clonotype appeared many times. V usage is TRBV11-3 and J usage is TRBJ2-3, with D maybe TRBD1 (6 bases). The V gene lost 5 bases and the J gene lost 0 bases, with 15 bases spanning the gap. Germline CDR1 reads SGHNT; CDR2 reads YENEEA. The CDR3 consists of 16 residues. The CDR3 here is CASSTGQPASTDTQYF. DNA of the CDR3: TGTGCCAGCAGCACAGGACAGCCCGCTAGCACAGATACGCAGTATTTT.

This clonotype was observed a handful of times. The chain joins TRBV29-1 to TRBJ2-7; no clear D. The germline V gene encodes CDR1 SQVTM and CDR2 ANQGSEA. The CDR3 length is 13 residues. Trimming pared 7 bases from V and 5 bases from J, leaving 18 bases between. The CDR3 DNA is TGCAGCGGATCCCTGTCGGTCGGTGACGAGCAGTACTTC. As protein: CSGSLSVGDEQYF.

This clonotype was detected ten times or more. This CDR3 reads CAMTGTANTEAFF. CDR3 in DNA: TGTGCCATGACCGGGACGGCGAACACTGAAGCTTTCTTT. V is TRBV10-3 and J is TRBJ1-1; D perhaps matches TRBD1 (5 bases). CDR1 and CDR2 (germline): ENHRY, SYGVKD. This CDR3 has 13 residues. The germline V and J ends were trimmed by 9 bases and 1 base, with 12 bases remaining between them.

This clonotype was seen at least ten times. The chain recombines TRBV7-3 with TRBJ2-4, with D possibly matching TRBD2 (6 bases). V gave up 2 bases and J gave up 6 bases, with 11 bases separating them. This CDR3 comprises 14 residues. CDR1 is SGHTA and CDR2 is FQGTGA in the germline V gene. The chain's CDR3 is CASSLGGAGNIQYF. In DNA, the CDR3 is TGTGCCAGCAGCTTAGGAGGAGCGGGAAACATTCAGTACTTC.